These 17 T cell receptor beta chains share one sample of origin, sequenced in a study of blood T cells in healthy people across ages. Through a sample-barcoded 5' primer and a J-beta primer mix, a second PCR was run for 7 to 11 cycles. TCRdb called the 5' RACE reads again in MiXCR, with one record for every CDR3 protein. The table lists around 520,000 distinct CDR3 sequences, 27% of them singletons. These data were also reused for a study on T cells of mothers and their children.

The sequencing sample was made of blood. Receptors were obtained from a boy under 10 years old in good health.

V and J are TRBV12-5 and TRBJ2-1, with 12 bases matching TRBD2. J was trimmed by 4 bases and V by 6 bases; bases with no gene match: 4. The CDR3 sequence is 15 residues long. CDR1 is LGHNT, CDR2 FRNRAP, per germline. The CDR3 sequence is CASGLGLAGYNEQFF. CDR3 DNA sequence: TGTGCTAGTGGCCTAGGACTAGCGGGATACAATGAGCAGTTCTTC. The variable domain in full, with the rest retrieved from reference TRBV12-5 and TRBJ2-1, is DARVTQTPRHKVTEMGQEVTMRCQPILGHNTVFWYRQTMMQGLELLAYFRNRAPLDDSGMPKDRFSAEMPDATLATLKIQPSEPRDSAVYFCASGLGLAGYNEQFFGPGTRLTVL.

This clonotype rates as medium-sized. V gene TRBV2 combines with J gene TRBJ2-1, with 12 bases fitting TRBD2. V lost 7 bases and J lost 10; bases outside the gene matches: 11. The V gene's germline CDR1 is SNHLY and CDR2 FYNNEI. The CDR3 spans 15 residues. CDR3 protein: CASKILAGGPSEQFF. For the CDR3, the DNA is TGTGCCAGCAAGATACTAGCGGGGGGTCCCAGCGAGCAGTTCTTC.

This chain uses TRBV29-1 with TRBJ2-5; D remains ambiguous. Looked up from germline, CDR1 is SQVTM and CDR2 is ANQGSEA. This CDR3 is built from 12 residues. The V end was cut by 4 bases, the J end by 7 bases, with 13 bases between. Written as DNA, the CDR3 is TGCAGCGTTGTTAAACAAGTAGGGACCCAGTACTTC. It is translated as CSVVKQVGTQYF. Full variable domain (rest looked up from reference TRBV29-1 and TRBJ2-5): SAVISQKPSRDICQRGTSLTIQCQVDSQVTMMFWYRQQPGQSLTLIATANQGSEATYESGFVIDKFPISRPNLTFSTLTVSNMSPEDSSIYLCSVVKQVGTQYFGPGTRLLVL.

The rearrangement links TRBV5-1 to TRBJ2-7, with D perhaps assigned TRBD1 or TRBD2 (5 bases each). The CDR3 runs 15 residues. Germline V CDR1 and CDR2: SGHRS, YFSETQ. Trimming shortened V by 0 bases and J by 0 bases, and 10 bases separated the two germline ends. CDR3 nucleotide sequence: TGCGCCAGCAGCTTGGTATGGGGGACCTCCTACGAGCAGTACTTC. Its translation is CASSLVWGTSYEQYF. Together with reference TRBV5-1 and TRBJ2-7, the CDR3 gives the full variable domain: KAGVTQTPRYLIKTRGQQVTLSCSPISGHRSVSWYQQTPGQGLQFLFEYFSETQRNKGNFPGRFSGRQFSNSRSEMNVSTLELGDSALYLCASSLVWGTSYEQYFGPGTRLTVT.

The gene calls are TRBV7-2 and TRBJ2-2; 8 nucleotides agree with TRBD2. Trimming removed 1 base from V and 5 bases from J; junction bases left unmatched: 6. Germline CDR1 and CDR2: SGHTA and FQGNSA. The CDR3 has 16 residues. The CDR3 DNA follows: TGTGCCAGCAGCTTAGGCCGGGGGGGATGGACCGGGGAGCTGTTTTTT. Translated, it gives CASSLGRGGWTGELFF. The full variable domain, its missing parts supplied by reference TRBV7-2 and TRBJ2-2, is GAGVSQSPSNKVTEKGKDVELRCDPISGHTALYWYRQSLGQGLEFLIYFQGNSAPDKSGLPSDRFSAERTGGSVSTLTIQRTQQEDSAVYLCASSLGRGGWTGELFFGEGSRLTVL.

The chain links TRBV7-2 to TRBJ2-3, with 10 bases aligning to TRBD2. CDR1 is SGHTA, CDR2 FQGNSA, per germline. CDR3 size: 17 residues. Losses at the gene ends were 4 bases for V and 0 bases for J; bases not matched to a gene: 7. The CDR3 region has the DNA TGTGCCAGCAGCTCACGTCTAGCGGGAGTTAGCACAGATACGCAGTATTTT. This encodes CASSSRLAGVSTDTQYF. Drawing the rest from reference TRBV7-2 and TRBJ2-3, the complete variable domain is GAGVSQSPSNKVTEKGKDVELRCDPISGHTALYWYRQSLGQGLEFLIYFQGNSAPDKSGLPSDRFSAERTGGSVSTLTIQRTQQEDSAVYLCASSSRLAGVSTDTQYFGPGTRLTVL.

The chain employs TRBV7-9 and TRBJ1-1; the D gene is possibly TRBD1 (6 bases). This CDR3 is 13 amino acids long. Trimming left V 5 bases short and J 10 bases short, with 17 bases between. In germline, CDR1 is SEHNR, CDR2 FQNEAQ (reference sequence). DNA for the CDR3: TGTGCCAGCAGCCCCGACGGGGGCATAGGAGCTTTCTTT. The encoded protein is CASSPDGGIGAFF.

V and J are TRBV12-3 or TRBV12-4 and TRBJ1-1, with no clear D. V was cut by 2 bases and J by 4 bases, with 11 bases left in between. The CDR3 is 14 residues long. The DNA of the CDR3 is TGTGCCAGCAGTTTACCCAACGCCCTCACTGAAGCTTTCTTT. Its translation: CASSLPNALTEAFF.

This clonotype was counted only a few times. V and J are TRBV5-1 and TRBJ2-1; TRBD2 matches 7 bases. Trimming took 4 bases from V and 3 from J; bases not matched to a gene: 7. Germline V gene sequence: CDR1 SGHRS, CDR2 YFSETQ. The CDR3 is made up of 15 amino acids. CDR3 sequence (DNA): TGCGCCAGCAGCACCGGGACTACACTCTACAATGAGCAGTTCTTC. This gives the protein CASSTGTTLYNEQFF.

This chain links TRBV6-2 or TRBV6-3 with TRBJ1-2; a weak D match, TRBD1 (5 bases). The germline V and J ends were trimmed by 7 bases and 1 base, with 13 bases remaining between them. This CDR3 region has 14 residues. Looked up from germline, CDR1 is MNHEY and CDR2 is SVGEGT. The CDR3: CASTSGNLNYGYTF. DNA of the CDR3: TGTGCCAGCACATCAGGGAACCTTAACTATGGCTACACCTTC.

This chain joins TRBV6-5 and TRBJ2-2; D ambiguous. The germline V gene encodes CDR1 MNHEY and CDR2 SVGAGI. The CDR3 contains 13 residues. Trimming pared 8 bases from V and 6 bases from J, leaving 13 bases between. CDR3 DNA sequence: TGTGCCAGCGCTGAGAGGAGATCCGGGGAGCTGTTTTTT. It translates to CASAERRSGELFF.

The chain has TRBV7-7 and TRBJ2-3; unclear D gene. The CDR3 has 14 amino acids. The germline CDR1 and CDR2 sequences are SSHAT and FNYEAQ (reference sequence). Trimming removed 6 bases at V and 1 base at J, with 11 bases between. The CDR3 DNA follows: TGTGCCAGCAGGCCCTTACGGGGCACAGATACGCAGTATTTT. This codes for CASRPLRGTDTQYF.

In this sample, this clonotype turned up a few times. CDR3 DNA sequence: TGTGCCAGCGGGACCTCCTACGAGCAGTACTTC. This codes for CASGTSYEQYF. The gene calls are TRBV27 and TRBJ2-7; D may match TRBD1 or TRBD2 (5 bases each). The CDR3 loop spans 11 amino acids. Germline V gene data show CDR1 as MNHEY and CDR2 as SMNVEV (reference sequence). V lost 8 bases, J lost 0 bases, and 5 bases lay in between.

This chain links TRBV5-1 with TRBJ2-1; D perhaps matches TRBD2 (6 bases). The CDR3 covers 11 residues. The germline V gene encodes CDR1 SGHRS and CDR2 YFSETQ. Trimming stripped 4 bases from V and 9 bases from J, with 8 bases between. CDR3 DNA: TGCGCCAGCAGCGGGGACTCTGAGCAGTTCTTC. Its translation: CASSGDSEQFF.

The chain recombines TRBV2 with TRBJ2-2, with 8 bases aligning to TRBD2. Per the germline V gene, CDR1 is SNHLY and CDR2 is FYNNEI. J gave up 1 base and V 5 bases, and 3 bases lay outside the gene matches. The CDR3 covers 15 residues. CDR3 region: CASSLTSVNTGELFF. The CDR3 coding sequence is TGTGCCAGCAGTTTGACTAGCGTGAACACCGGGGAGCTGTTTTTT.

This clonotype was found a few times. The J gene is TRBJ2-3, the V gene TRBV9; D is undetermined. The germline V gene encodes CDR1 SGDLS and CDR2 YYNGEE. With 0 bases removed from V and 5 bases from J, the gap between germline ends came to 4 bases. The CDR3 is made up of 12 amino acids. CDR3 bases: TGTGCCAGCAGCGTAGGAAGAGATACGCAGTATTTT. Its protein product is CASSVGRDTQYF.

The chain joins TRBV20-1 to TRBJ2-5; no clear D. The J call is doubtful: the DNA matches TRBJ2-1 better. From germline, CDR1 is DFQATT and CDR2 SNEGSKA (reference sequence). This CDR3 comprises 12 residues. The CDR3 DNA reads as TGCAGTGGACGCCGAGGATCCCATGAGCAGTTCTTC. This sequence encodes CSGRRGSHEQFF.